These 19 T cell receptor beta chains came from one sample sequenced in a study of lymphopenia after photon versus proton radiotherapy. Assay: immunoSEQ multiplex PCR; the TCRdb copy retains only in-frame clones and omits some. Of 70,000 or so clones listed, 85% to 95% are singletons. Sequenced here: peripheral blood, sampled from a patient treated with photon-based radiotherapy. The receptors were gathered from a woman aged 40 to 49 with cholangiocarcinoma.

The rearrangement uses TRBV11-2 and TRBJ1-1, with 7 bases aligning to TRBD1. The CDR3 spans 13 residues. The ends lost 2 bases at V and 9 bases at J; junction bases unmatched: 6. The V gene's germline CDR1 is SGHAT and CDR2 FQNNGV. Written as DNA, the CDR3 is TGTGCCAGCAGCTTAAGGGGACAGACTAAAGCTTTCTTT. It specifies CASSLRGQTKAFF.

The V call is TRBV18, the J call TRBJ2-7; D is unclear. Germline V gene lookup returns CDR1 KGHSH and CDR2 LQKENI. V was clipped by 3 bases and J by 3 bases, with 3 bases between them. The CDR3 totals 11 residues. CDR3 in amino acids: CASSPDYEQYF. DNA of the CDR3: TGTGCCAGCTCACCGGACTACGAGCAGTACTTC.

The V gene is TRBV6-5, the J gene TRBJ1-3, with TRBD1 as a possible D gene (6 bases). The CDR3 runs to 16 residues. In germline, CDR1 is MNHEY, CDR2 SVGAGI. V dropped 3 bases and J dropped 1 base, with 13 bases sitting between them. In DNA form, the CDR3 reads TGTGCCAGCAGTTATGGGGGGGCGTTGTCTGGAAACACCATATATTTT. It translates to CASSYGGALSGNTIYF.

This chain uses TRBV30 with TRBJ1-3; D is unclear. The CDR3 has 13 residues. V lost 4 bases and J 0 bases, leaving 7 bases between the germline ends. CDR1 and CDR2 (germline): GTSNPN, SVGIG (reference sequence). For the CDR3, the DNA is TGTGCCTGGACAAGGACCTCTGGAAACACCATATATTTT. Its translation: CAWTRTSGNTIYF.

V and J are TRBV7-3 and TRBJ1-1; no reliable D call. Looked up from germline, CDR1 is SGHTA and CDR2 is FQGTGA. The CDR3 consists of 13 residues. Trimming took off 2 bases at V and 0 bases at J, with 4 bases between the two ends. The CDR3 loop reads CASSLHMNTEAFF. CDR3 in DNA: TGTGCCAGCAGCTTACACATGAACACTGAAGCTTTCTTT.

The V call is TRBV7-9, the J call TRBJ1-2, with a tentative D call TRBD1 (5 bases). V was clipped by 1 base and J by 8 bases, with 5 bases between them. CDR1 and CDR2 (germline): SEHNR, FQNEAQ (reference sequence). The length of the CDR3 is 11 residues. The CDR3 is CASSLGGGYTF. The CDR3 DNA reads as TGTGCCAGCAGCTTAGGGGGCGGCTACACCTTC.

The chain recombines TRBV19 with TRBJ1-1; D gene ambiguous. V shed 5 bases and J shed 0 bases, with 7 bases lying between them. The CDR3 loop spans 13 amino acids. CDR1 and CDR2 from the germline V gene are LNHDA and SQIVND (reference sequence). The DNA for the CDR3 is TGTGCCAGTAGTCTCACCATGAACACTGAAGCTTTCTTT. It encodes CASSLTMNTEAFF.

The gene calls are TRBV2 and TRBJ1-1; the match to TRBD1 covers 11 bases. V lost 7 bases to trimming and J lost 7 bases; unmatched junction nucleotides: 8. Germline V lookup: CDR1 SNHLY, CDR2 FYNNEI. The CDR3 is made up of 14 amino acids. CDR3 nucleotides: TGTGCCAGCATTGGAAGGACAGGGGGCGGTGAAGCTTTCTTT. Protein product: CASIGRTGGGEAFF.

CDR3 sequence reads: CASSLAGDSYEQYF. In DNA form, the CDR3 reads TGTGCCAGCAGCTTAGCAGGGGACTCCTACGAGCAGTACTTC. The rearrangement links TRBV7-9 to TRBJ2-7; weak D call: TRBD1 (5 bases). V was trimmed by 0 bases and J by 0 bases, leaving 6 bases between them. This CDR3 region has 14 residues. Looked up from germline, CDR1 is SEHNR and CDR2 is FQNEAQ (reference sequence).

The rearrangement joins TRBV27 to TRBJ1-1; no clear D. The germline V gene encodes CDR1 MNHEY and CDR2 SMNVEV (reference sequence). The CDR3 contains 12 residues. The V end was cut by 7 bases, the J end by 0 bases, with 6 bases between. CDR3 sequence (DNA): TGTGCCAGCATCGGGATGAACACTGAAGCTTTCTTT. This translates into CASIGMNTEAFF.

J is TRBJ1-2 and V is TRBV2, with a tentative D call TRBD1 (5 bases). The germline V gene encodes CDR1 SNHLY and CDR2 FYNNEI. The CDR3 is 15 amino acids. V gave up 2 bases and J gave up 7 bases, with 17 bases separating them. The CDR3 sequence: CASSENRGSGPGYTF. The CDR3 DNA is TGTGCCAGCAGTGAAAATCGGGGCTCAGGGCCTGGCTACACCTTC.

This sequence joins TRBV25-1 and TRBJ1-4, with D perhaps matching TRBD1 (5 bases). The ends were cut back, 5 bases at V and 5 bases at J, with 15 bases in the middle. The CDR3 spans 15 residues. Germline CDR1 is MGHDK and CDR2 is SYGVNS. The CDR3 sequence: CASSNKGQSNEKLFF. In nucleotides, the CDR3 is TGTGCCAGCAGTAATAAGGGGCAAAGCAATGAAAAACTGTTTTTT.

The CDR3 spells CASSPSENYGYTF. In DNA form, the CDR3 reads TGTGCCAGCAGCCCTTCAGAGAACTATGGCTACACCTTC. The chain joins TRBV5-6 to TRBJ1-2, with D unresolved. Germline V gene data show CDR1 as SGHDT and CDR2 as YYEEEE. The V and J ends lost 4 bases and 2 bases respectively, with 9 bases between them. The CDR3 is made up of 13 amino acids.

The V gene is TRBV27, the J gene TRBJ2-7, with TRBD2 identical over 8 bases. The V segment lost 8 bases and the J segment 2 bases; nucleotides outside the gene matches: 8. Germline CDR1 reads MNHEY; CDR2 reads SMNVEV (reference sequence). The CDR3 loop spans 14 amino acids. DNA for the CDR3: TGTGCCAGCTCCTTGACTAGCGAGGCCTACGAGCAGTACTTC. This encodes CASSLTSEAYEQYF.

The chain has TRBV6-5 and TRBJ1-1; the D gene is possibly TRBD1 (6 bases). V lost 6 bases, J lost 0 bases, and 11 bases lay in between. The CDR3 contains 14 residues. Per germline, CDR1 MNHEY and CDR2 SVGAGI. For the CDR3, the DNA is TGTGCCAGCAGAAGGGGGGACATGAACACTGAAGCTTTCTTT. Translated, it gives CASRRGDMNTEAFF.

V usage is TRBV14 and J usage is TRBJ1-2, with no clear D. Germline V gene data show CDR1 as SGHDN and CDR2 as FVKESK. V was shortened by 4 bases and J by 4 bases, with 13 bases between the two germline ends. The CDR3 is 14 residues long. CDR3 in amino acids: CASSPPGIGYGYTF. CDR3 bases: TGTGCCAGCAGCCCCCCGGGAATTGGCTATGGCTACACCTTC.

This sequence joins TRBV27 and TRBJ1-2; 7 bases map to TRBD1. This CDR3 is built from 13 residues. Germline V gene sequence: CDR1 MNHEY, CDR2 SMNVEV (reference sequence). The V and J ends lost 6 bases and 7 bases, in that order; junction bases with no gene match: 8. The CDR3 DNA sequence: TGTGCCAGCAGATCAGGGTCAGGGGGTGGCTACACCTTC. As protein: CASRSGSGGGYTF.

CDR3: CSVGRGASYEQYF. For the CDR3, the DNA is TGCAGCGTTGGACGGGGGGCCTCCTACGAGCAGTACTTC. The rearrangement joins TRBV29-1 to TRBJ2-7, with D perhaps matching TRBD2 (7 bases). Deletions cut 4 bases from V and 0 bases from J, with 10 bases between. The CDR3 sequence is 13 residues long. From germline, CDR1 is SQVTM and CDR2 ANQGSEA.

The chain employs TRBV6-1 and TRBJ1-5; D possibly corresponds to TRBD1 (5 bases). The CDR3 extends over 15 amino acids. Germline V CDR1 and CDR2: MNHNS, SASEGT. Trimming shortened V by 1 base and J by 0 bases, and 7 bases separated the two germline ends. CDR3 sequence: CASSEVRVSNQPQHF. DNA for the CDR3: TGTGCCAGCAGTGAAGTCAGGGTTAGCAATCAGCCCCAGCATTTT.